These T cell receptor beta chains were read from a single sample in a study of blood T cell repertoires in COVID-19. Assay used: immunoSEQ multiplex PCR; TCRdb lists only in-frame clones, some missing. The repertoire includes tens of thousands of clones, over 80% of them detected once, and roughly 3.4% sits in the top ten. The sequenced sample was peripheral blood. Receptors originate from a man aged 35-49 years with COVID-19, enrolled during active disease. Each CDR3 is given with its conserved first and last residue. Each record gives: clone size, V gene, D gene, J gene, CDR3 protein. A D gene is named only where the DNA matches it firmly. For some rows the clone size is stated as once, few or many, or as a class when expanded; others skip it.

clone_size: -
v_call: TRBV6-6
d_call: -
j_call: TRBJ1-3
cdr3_aa: CASSYLSSSGNTIYF

clone_size: -
v_call: TRBV6-1
d_call: -
j_call: TRBJ1-3
cdr3_aa: CASSEAAGGFRNTIYF

clone_size: -
v_call: TRBV30
d_call: -
j_call: TRBJ1-6
cdr3_aa: CAWRAGGSYNSPLHF

clone_size: -
v_call: TRBV5-1
d_call: TRBD2
j_call: TRBJ2-7
cdr3_aa: CASSPGLAGFSYEQYF

clone_size: -
v_call: TRBV12-5
d_call: -
j_call: TRBJ2-2
cdr3_aa: CASGPVGGELFF

clone_size: once
v_call: TRBV28
d_call: -
j_call: TRBJ1-2
cdr3_aa: CASSSPDTYYGYTF

clone_size: once
v_call: TRBV4-1
d_call: -
j_call: TRBJ1-5
cdr3_aa: CASSQDPTVYQPQHF

clone_size: -
v_call: TRBV11-2
d_call: -
j_call: TRBJ1-2
cdr3_aa: CASSLGRDYGYTF

clone_size: -
v_call: TRBV4-1
d_call: -
j_call: TRBJ1-3
cdr3_aa: CASSQDGRGYRSTGNTIYF

clone_size: -
v_call: TRBV6-5
d_call: TRBD2
j_call: TRBJ2-7
cdr3_aa: CASSYWPSGSVEQYF

clone_size: few
v_call: TRBV4-2
d_call: -
j_call: TRBJ2-7
cdr3_aa: CASSPELVGALYEQYF

clone_size: -
v_call: TRBV15
d_call: TRBD1
j_call: TRBJ1-6
cdr3_aa: CATSRDGDSNSPLHF

clone_size: few
v_call: TRBV11-2
d_call: TRBD2
j_call: TRBJ2-3
cdr3_aa: CASSPGLAGGRVDTQYF

clone_size: -
v_call: TRBV5-1
d_call: -
j_call: TRBJ1-3
cdr3_aa: CASSLTGISGNTIYF

clone_size: -
v_call: TRBV28
d_call: TRBD2
j_call: TRBJ2-5
cdr3_aa: CASSKSGGAETQYF